This passage covers 5 T cell receptor beta chains from one sample sequenced in a study of blood T cell repertoires in COVID-19. TCRdb's table, derived via immunoSEQ multiplex PCR, lists solely in-frame clones and lacks some. This table holds around 73,000 clones, roughly 80% found once. The sequenced sample was peripheral blood. These receptors were taken from a human donor in a cohort sampled during active COVID-19.

The chain links TRBV5-6 to TRBJ2-7; 8 positions agree with TRBD1. Germline V gene sequence: CDR1 SGHDT, CDR2 YYEEEE. After removal of 0 bases from V and 7 bases from J, the junction contained 6 bases not matched to a gene. The CDR3 contains 14 residues. CDR3 sequence (DNA): TGTGCCAGCAGCTTGGTGGCAGGGGGCGGAGAGCAGTACTTC. Protein product: CASSLVAGGGEQYF. The variable domain in full, with the rest retrieved from reference TRBV5-6 and TRBJ2-7, is DAGVTQSPTHLIKTRGQQVTLRCSPKSGHDTVSWYQQALGQGPQFIFQYYEEEERQRGNFPDRFSGHQFPNYSSELNVNALLLGDSALYLCASSLVAGGGEQYFGPGTRLTVT.

The genes are TRBV11-2 and TRBJ2-5, with 10 bases aligning to TRBD1. The germline CDR1 and CDR2 sequences are SGHAT and FQNNGV. Losses at the gene ends were 7 bases for V and 1 base for J; bases not matched to a gene: 3. The CDR3 covers 14 residues. Here the CDR3 reads CASTRDRGQETQYF. The CDR3 bases are TGTGCCAGCACCCGGGACAGGGGCCAAGAGACCCAGTACTTC.

The chain couples TRBV29-1 to TRBJ1-1; 7 nucleotides match TRBD1. V lost 5 bases to trimming and J lost 1 base; unmatched junction nucleotides: 4. Germline V lookup: CDR1 SQVTM, CDR2 ANQGSEA. The CDR3 contains 13 residues. In DNA, the CDR3 is TGCAGCGTTAAGGGGGCGGAGAACACTGAAGCTTTCTTT. The encoded protein is CSVKGAENTEAFF.

The V call is TRBV6-8, the J call TRBJ2-7; 14 nucleotides agree with TRBD2. Germline-derived CDR1 and CDR2 are MNHGY and SAAAGT. Germline trimming cut 5 bases from V and 0 bases from J; bases unmatched to any gene: 12. This CDR3 spans 19 amino acids. The DNA for the CDR3 is TGTGCCAGCAGTACCCGACTAGCGGGGGGGCCGGGCAGCTCCTACGAGCAGTACTTC. This encodes CASSTRLAGGPGSSYEQYF.

The chain joins TRBV5-1 to TRBJ2-1, with a tentative D call TRBD1 (5 bases). The V gene lost 0 bases and the J gene lost 7 bases, with 8 bases spanning the gap. The CDR3 covers 13 residues. From germline, CDR1 is SGHRS and CDR2 YFSETQ. CDR3 region: CASSLVGDNEQFF. The CDR3 nucleotides read TGCGCCAGCAGCTTGGTAGGGGATAATGAGCAGTTCTTC.